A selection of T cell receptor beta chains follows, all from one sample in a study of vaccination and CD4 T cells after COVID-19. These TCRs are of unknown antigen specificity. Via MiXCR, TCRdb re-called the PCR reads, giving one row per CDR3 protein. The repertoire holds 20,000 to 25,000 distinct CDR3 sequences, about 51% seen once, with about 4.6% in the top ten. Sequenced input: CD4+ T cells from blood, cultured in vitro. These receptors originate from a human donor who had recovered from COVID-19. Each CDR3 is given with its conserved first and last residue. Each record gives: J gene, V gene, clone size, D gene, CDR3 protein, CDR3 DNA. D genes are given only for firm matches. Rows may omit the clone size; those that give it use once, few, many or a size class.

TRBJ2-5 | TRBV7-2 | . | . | CASSVSVRLGGETQYF | TGTGCCAGCAGCGTTAGCGTAAGGCTTGGGGGAGAGACCCAGTACTTC
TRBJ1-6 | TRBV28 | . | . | CASSRTSPYNSPLHF | TGTGCCAGCAGTCGGACAAGCCCTTATAATTCACCCCTCCACTTT
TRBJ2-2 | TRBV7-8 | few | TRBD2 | CASRLAGWIGELFF | TGTGCCAGCAGACTAGCGGGATGGATCGGGGAGCTGTTTTTT
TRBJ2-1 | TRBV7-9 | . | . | CASSSPRPGESYNEQFF | TGTGCCAGCAGCTCACCCCGACCCGGCGAATCCTACAATGAGCAGTTCTTC
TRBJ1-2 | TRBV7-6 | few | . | CASSPGQRSYGYTF | TGTGCCAGCAGCCCCGGACAGAGATCCTATGGCTACACCTTC
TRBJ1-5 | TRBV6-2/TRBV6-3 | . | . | CASSYSFQGGLRSNQPQHF | TGTGCCAGCAGTTACTCCTTCCAGGGAGGGTTGAGAAGCAATCAGCCCCAGCATTTT
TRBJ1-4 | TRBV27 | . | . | CASSLYYPGPTNEKLFF | TGTGCCAGCAGTTTATATTACCCAGGGCCCACTAATGAAAAACTGTTTTTT
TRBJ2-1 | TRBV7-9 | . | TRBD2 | CASSLPTSGITPGTYNEQFF | TGTGCCAGCAGCCTCCCGACTAGCGGGATTACCCCGGGGACCTACAATGAGCAGTTCTTC
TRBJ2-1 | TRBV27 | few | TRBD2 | CASSPAGLAGGFIEQFF | TGTGCCAGCAGTCCGGCGGGACTAGCGGGAGGTTTCATAGAGCAGTTCTTC
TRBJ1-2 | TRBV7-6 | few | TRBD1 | CASSIGTGGEYTF | TGTGCCAGCAGCATCGGGACAGGGGGCGAGTACACCTTC
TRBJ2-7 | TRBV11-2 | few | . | CASSHLGGRSSYEQYF | TGTGCCAGCAGTCATCTGGGGGGGCGGTCAAGCTACGAGCAGTACTTC
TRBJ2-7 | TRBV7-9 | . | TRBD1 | CASSSWTGSSYEQYF | TGTGCCAGCAGCTCCTGGACAGGGAGCTCCTACGAGCAGTACTTC
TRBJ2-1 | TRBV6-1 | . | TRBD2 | CASSGTSGRLEQFF | TGTGCCAGCAGCGGGACTAGCGGCCGTCTTGAGCAGTTCTTC
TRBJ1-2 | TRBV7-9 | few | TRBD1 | CASSLRYPEDRPRGYTF | TGTGCCAGCAGCTTAAGGTACCCCGAGGACAGGCCAAGGGGCTACACCTTC
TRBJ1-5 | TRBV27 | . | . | CASSLQGNNQPQHF | TGTGCCAGCAGTTTACAGGGGAACAATCAGCCCCAGCATTTT